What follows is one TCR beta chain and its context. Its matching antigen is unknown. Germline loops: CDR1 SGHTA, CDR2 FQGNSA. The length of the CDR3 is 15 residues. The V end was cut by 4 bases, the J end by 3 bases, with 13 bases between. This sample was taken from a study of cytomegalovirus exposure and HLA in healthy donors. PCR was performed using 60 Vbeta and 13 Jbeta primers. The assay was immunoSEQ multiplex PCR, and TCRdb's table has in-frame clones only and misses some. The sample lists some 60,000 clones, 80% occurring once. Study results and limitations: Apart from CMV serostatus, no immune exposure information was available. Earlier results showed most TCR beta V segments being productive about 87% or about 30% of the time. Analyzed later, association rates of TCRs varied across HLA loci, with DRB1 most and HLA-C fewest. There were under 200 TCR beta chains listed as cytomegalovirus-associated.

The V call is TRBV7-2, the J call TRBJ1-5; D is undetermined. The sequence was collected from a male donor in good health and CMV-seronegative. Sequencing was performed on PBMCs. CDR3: CASSSDSSSNQPQHF. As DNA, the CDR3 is TGTGCCAGCAGCTCAGACTCGTCGTCCAATCAGCCCCAGCATTTT.